This T cell receptor beta chain was identified during a study of cytomegalovirus exposure and HLA in healthy donors. For this clone: Its antigen remains unknown.

Trimming shortened V by 5 bases and J by 4 bases, and 11 bases separated the two germline ends. The CDR3 covers 13 residues. Germline V gene data show CDR1 as SGHTA and CDR2 as FQGNSA. Study-wide findings and caveats: Available immune exposure information covered CMV serostatus only.

PCR primers comprised 60 Vbeta and 13 Jbeta primers. TCRdb's table, derived via immunoSEQ multiplex PCR, lists solely in-frame clones and lacks some. The sample has around 100,000 clones, 65% to 80% seen once; the top ten hold under 13%. Sequences were obtained from PBMCs. This chain links TRBV7-2 with TRBJ1-1; the D is unclear. This receptor was taken from a woman aged 18 to 35 in good health and CMV-seropositive. DNA for the CDR3: TGTGCCAGCAGCGTAAGCTCGCCCACTGAAGCTTTCTTT. It yields the protein CASSVSSPTEAFF.